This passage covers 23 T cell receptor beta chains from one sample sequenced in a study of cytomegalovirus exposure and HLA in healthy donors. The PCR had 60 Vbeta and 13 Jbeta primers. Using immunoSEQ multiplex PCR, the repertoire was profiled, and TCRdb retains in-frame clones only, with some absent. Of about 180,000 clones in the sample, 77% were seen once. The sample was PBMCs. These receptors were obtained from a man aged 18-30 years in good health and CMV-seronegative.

The CDR3 reads CASSLEVQGRYEQYF. The CDR3 DNA reads as TGCGCCAGCAGCTTGGAGGTCCAGGGTCGCTACGAGCAGTACTTC. The rearrangement joins TRBV5-1 to TRBJ2-7, with D tentatively TRBD1 (5 bases). Trimming pared 0 bases from V and 3 bases from J, leaving 13 bases between. CDR1 and CDR2 from the germline V gene are SGHRS and YFSETQ. The CDR3 extends over 15 amino acids.

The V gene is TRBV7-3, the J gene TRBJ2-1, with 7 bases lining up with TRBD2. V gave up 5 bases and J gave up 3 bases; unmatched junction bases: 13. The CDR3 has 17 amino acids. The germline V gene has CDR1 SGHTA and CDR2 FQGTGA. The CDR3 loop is CASSSDPRLADYNEQFF. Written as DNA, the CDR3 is TGTGCCAGCAGCAGCGACCCCAGACTAGCTGACTACAATGAGCAGTTCTTC. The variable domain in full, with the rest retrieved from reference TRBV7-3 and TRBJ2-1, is GAGVSQTPSNKVTEKGKYVELRCDPISGHTALYWYRQSLGQGPEFLIYFQGTGAADDSGLPNDRFFAVRPEGSVSTLKIQRTERGDSAVYLCASSSDPRLADYNEQFFGPGTRLTVL.

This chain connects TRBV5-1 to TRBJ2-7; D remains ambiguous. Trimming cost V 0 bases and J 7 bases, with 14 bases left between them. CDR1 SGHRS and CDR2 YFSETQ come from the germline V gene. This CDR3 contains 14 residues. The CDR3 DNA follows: TGCGCCAGCAGCTTGGGGCAGTCGTTCGGGGAGCAGTACTTC. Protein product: CASSLGQSFGEQYF.

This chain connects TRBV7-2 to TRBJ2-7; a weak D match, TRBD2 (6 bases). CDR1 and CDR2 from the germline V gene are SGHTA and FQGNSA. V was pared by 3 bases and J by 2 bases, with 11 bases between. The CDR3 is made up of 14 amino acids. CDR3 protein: CASSFAGGAYEQYF. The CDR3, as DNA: TGTGCCAGCAGCTTTGCAGGCGGGGCCTACGAGCAGTACTTC.

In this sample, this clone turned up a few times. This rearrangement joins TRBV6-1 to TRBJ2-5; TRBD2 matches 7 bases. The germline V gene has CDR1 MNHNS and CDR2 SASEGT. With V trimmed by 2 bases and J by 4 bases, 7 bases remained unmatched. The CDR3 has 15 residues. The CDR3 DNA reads TGTGCCAGCAGTGAACGCTGGCGGGGGACAGAGACCCAGTACTTC. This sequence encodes CASSERWRGTETQYF.

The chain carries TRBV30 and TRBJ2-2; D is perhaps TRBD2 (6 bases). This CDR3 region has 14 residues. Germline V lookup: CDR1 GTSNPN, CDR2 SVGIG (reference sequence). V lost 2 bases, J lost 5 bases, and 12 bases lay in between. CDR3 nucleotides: TGTGCCTGGAGTTCTAGACTAGTTACCGGGGAGCTGTTTTTT. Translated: CAWSSRLVTGELFF.

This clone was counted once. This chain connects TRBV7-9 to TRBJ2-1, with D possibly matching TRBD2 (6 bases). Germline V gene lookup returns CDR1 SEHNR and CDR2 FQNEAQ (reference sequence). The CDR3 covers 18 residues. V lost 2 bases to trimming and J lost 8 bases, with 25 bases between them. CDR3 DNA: TGTGCCAGCAGCTTAAAGGGCGTTCCGGGAGAAGGTGGCTATGAGCAGTTCTTC. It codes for CASSLKGVPGEGGYEQFF. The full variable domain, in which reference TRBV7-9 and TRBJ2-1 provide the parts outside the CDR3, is DTGVSQNPRHKITKRGQNVTFRCDPISEHNRLYWYRQTLGQGPEFLTYFQNEAQLEKSRLLSDRFSAERPKGSFSTLEIQRTEQGDSAMYLCASSLKGVPGEGGYEQFFGPGTRLTVL.

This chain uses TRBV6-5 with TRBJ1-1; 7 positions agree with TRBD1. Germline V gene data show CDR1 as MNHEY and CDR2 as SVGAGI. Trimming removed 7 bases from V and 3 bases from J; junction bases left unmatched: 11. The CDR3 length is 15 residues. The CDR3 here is CASISRGVMHTEAFF. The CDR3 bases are TGTGCCAGCATTTCCAGGGGGGTAATGCACACTGAAGCTTTCTTT.

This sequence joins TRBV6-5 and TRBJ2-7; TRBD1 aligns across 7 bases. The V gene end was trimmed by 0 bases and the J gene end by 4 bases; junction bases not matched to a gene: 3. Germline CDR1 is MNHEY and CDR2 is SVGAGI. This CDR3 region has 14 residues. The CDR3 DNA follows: TGTGCCAGCAGTTACTCAGGGGGCAGGTACGAGCAGTACTTC. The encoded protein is CASSYSGGRYEQYF.

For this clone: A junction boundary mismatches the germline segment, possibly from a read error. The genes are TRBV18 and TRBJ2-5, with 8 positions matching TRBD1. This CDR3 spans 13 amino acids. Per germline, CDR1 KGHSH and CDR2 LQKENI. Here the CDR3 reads CASSPGQGETQYF. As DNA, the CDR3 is TGTGCCAGCTCACCCGGACAGGGAGAGACTCAGTACTTC.

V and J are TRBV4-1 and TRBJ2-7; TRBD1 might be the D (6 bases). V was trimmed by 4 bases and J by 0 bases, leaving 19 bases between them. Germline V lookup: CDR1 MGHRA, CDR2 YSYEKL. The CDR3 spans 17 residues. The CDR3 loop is CASSRSVTGIISYEQYF. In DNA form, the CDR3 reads TGCGCCAGCAGCCGCTCGGTCACAGGGATTATCTCCTACGAGCAGTACTTC.

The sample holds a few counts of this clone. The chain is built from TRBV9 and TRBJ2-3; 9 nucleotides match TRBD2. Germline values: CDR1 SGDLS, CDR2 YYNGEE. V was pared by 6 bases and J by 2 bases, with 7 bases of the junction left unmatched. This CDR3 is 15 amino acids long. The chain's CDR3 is CASTSTSGLTDTQYF. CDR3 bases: TGTGCCAGCACCTCGACTAGCGGCCTCACAGATACGCAGTATTTT.

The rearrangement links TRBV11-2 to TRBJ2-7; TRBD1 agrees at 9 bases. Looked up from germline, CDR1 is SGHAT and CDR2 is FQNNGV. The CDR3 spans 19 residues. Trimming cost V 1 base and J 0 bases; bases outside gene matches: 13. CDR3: CASSLVGLAPGQGSYEQYF. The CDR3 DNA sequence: TGTGCCAGCAGCTTAGTAGGGTTAGCACCGGGACAGGGCTCCTACGAGCAGTACTTC.

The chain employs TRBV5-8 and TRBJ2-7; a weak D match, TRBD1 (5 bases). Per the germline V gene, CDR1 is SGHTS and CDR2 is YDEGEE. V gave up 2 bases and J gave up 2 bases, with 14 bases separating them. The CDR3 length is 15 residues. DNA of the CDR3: TGTGCCAGCAGCTTCACCCCAGGGTCTACCTACGAGCAGTACTTC. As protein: CASSFTPGSTYEQYF.

The CDR3 protein is CASSLVAEYEQFF. In DNA form, the CDR3 reads TGCGCCAGTTCCCTGGTAGCGGAATATGAGCAGTTCTTC. The rearrangement links TRBV4-3 to TRBJ2-1, with D possibly matching TRBD2 (6 bases). Germline CDR1 is LGHNA and CDR2 is YSLEER. The CDR3 length is 13 residues. The V end was cut by 9 bases, the J end by 8 bases, with 17 bases between.

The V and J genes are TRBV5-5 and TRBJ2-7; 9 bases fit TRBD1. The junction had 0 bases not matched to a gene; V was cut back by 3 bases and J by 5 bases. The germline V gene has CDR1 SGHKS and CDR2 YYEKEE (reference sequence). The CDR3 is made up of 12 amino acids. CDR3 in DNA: TGTGCCAGCAGCTGGACAGGGGACGAGCAGTACTTC. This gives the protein CASSWTGDEQYF.

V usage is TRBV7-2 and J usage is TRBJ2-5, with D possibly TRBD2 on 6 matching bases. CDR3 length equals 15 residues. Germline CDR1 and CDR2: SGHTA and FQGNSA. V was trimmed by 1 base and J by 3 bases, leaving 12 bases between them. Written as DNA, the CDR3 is TGTGCCAGCAGCTTAGTGGTGGGAGGAAAAGAGACCCAGTACTTC. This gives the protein CASSLVVGGKETQYF.

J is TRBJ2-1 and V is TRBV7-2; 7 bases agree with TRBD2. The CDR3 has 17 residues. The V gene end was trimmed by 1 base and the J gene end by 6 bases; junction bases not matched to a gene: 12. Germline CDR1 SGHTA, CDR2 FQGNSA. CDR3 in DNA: TGTGCCAGCAGCTTAGGATCCGCTAGCGGAAAGCTCAATGAGCAGTTCTTC. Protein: CASSLGSASGKLNEQFF. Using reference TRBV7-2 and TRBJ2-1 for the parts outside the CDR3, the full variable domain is GAGVSQSPSNKVTEKGKDVELRCDPISGHTALYWYRQSLGQGLEFLIYFQGNSAPDKSGLPSDRFSAERTGGSVSTLTIQRTQQEDSAVYLCASSLGSASGKLNEQFFGPGTRLTVL.

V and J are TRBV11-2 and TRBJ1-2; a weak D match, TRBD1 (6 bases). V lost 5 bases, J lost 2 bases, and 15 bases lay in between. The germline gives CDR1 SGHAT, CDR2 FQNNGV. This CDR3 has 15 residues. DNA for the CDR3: TGTGCCAGCAGCCTATTCGGACAGCCCAACTATGGCTACACCTTC. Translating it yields CASSLFGQPNYGYTF.

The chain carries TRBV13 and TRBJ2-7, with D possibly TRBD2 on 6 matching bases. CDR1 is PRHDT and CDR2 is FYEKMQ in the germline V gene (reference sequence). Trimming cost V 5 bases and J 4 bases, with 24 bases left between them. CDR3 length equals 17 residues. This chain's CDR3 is CASSHNPQAGILYEQYF. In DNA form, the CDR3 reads TGTGCCAGCAGCCACAACCCCCAGGCGGGGATACTGTACGAGCAGTACTTC. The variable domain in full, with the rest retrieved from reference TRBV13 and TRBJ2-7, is AAGVIQSPRHLIKEKRETATLKCYPIPRHDTVYWYQQGPGQDPQFLISFYEKMQSDKGSIPDRFSAQQFSDYHSELNMSSLELGDSALYFCASSHNPQAGILYEQYFGPGTRLTVT.

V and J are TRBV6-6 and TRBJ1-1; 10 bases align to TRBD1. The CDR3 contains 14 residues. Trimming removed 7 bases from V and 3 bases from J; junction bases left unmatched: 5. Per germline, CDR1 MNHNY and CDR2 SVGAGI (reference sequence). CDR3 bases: TGTGCCAGCAAAGACAGGGGGCTTGACACTGAAGCTTTCTTT. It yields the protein CASKDRGLDTEAFF.

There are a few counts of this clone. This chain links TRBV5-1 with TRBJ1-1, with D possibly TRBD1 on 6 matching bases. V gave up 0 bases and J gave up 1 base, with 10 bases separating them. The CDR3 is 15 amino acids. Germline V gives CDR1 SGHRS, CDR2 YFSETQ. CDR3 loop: CASSLVVGANTEAFF. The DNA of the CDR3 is TGCGCCAGCAGCTTGGTGGTGGGGGCGAACACTGAAGCTTTCTTT. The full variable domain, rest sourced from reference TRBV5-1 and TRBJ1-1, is KAGVTQTPRYLIKTRGQQVTLSCSPISGHRSVSWYQQTPGQGLQFLFEYFSETQRNKGNFPGRFSGRQFSNSRSEMNVSTLELGDSALYLCASSLVVGANTEAFFGQGTRLTVV.

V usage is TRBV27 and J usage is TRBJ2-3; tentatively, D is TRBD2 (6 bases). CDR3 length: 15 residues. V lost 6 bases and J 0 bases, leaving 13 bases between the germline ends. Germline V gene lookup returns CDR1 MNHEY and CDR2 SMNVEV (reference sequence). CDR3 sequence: CASSPGTFSTDTQYF. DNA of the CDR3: TGTGCCAGCAGCCCCGGGACTTTTAGCACAGATACGCAGTATTTT.